One and the same sample provided the 18 T cell receptor beta chains below, sequenced in a study of regulatory T cells in long-lasting Graves disease. The time point was: newly diagnosed GD, antithyroid drugs for less than 3 months. PBMCs provided the RNA from which the TCR library was made. Arm-PCR of CDR3 regions and iRepertoire HTBI primers were used to build TCR beta libraries. Each CDR3 protein is one row after TCRdb ran MiXCR on the multiplex PCR reads. The data contain more than 450,000 distinct CDR3 sequences, more than 10% of them singletons. A further study also used this sample, focusing on T cells in Graves' hyperthyroidism and ophthalmopathy.

This material consisted of peripheral blood mononuclear cells (PBMCs), taken at new diagnosis, from a patient treated with antithyroid drugs. The receptor set was obtained from a woman in her twenties or thirties with Graves disease.

This clonotype was picked up many times. The chain uses TRBV28 and TRBJ1-2; D may be TRBD1 (6 bases). Germline loops: CDR1 MDHEN, CDR2 SYDVKM. The CDR3 runs 13 residues. V lost 6 bases to trimming and J lost 4 bases, with 12 bases between them. CDR3 residues: CASRRDTPYGYTF. For the CDR3, the DNA is TGTGCCAGCAGACGGGACACCCCCTATGGCTACACCTTC.

This clonotype was counted ten times or more. The chain joins TRBV3-1 to TRBJ2-7; perhaps D is TRBD1 or TRBD2 (6 bases each). V shed 0 bases and J shed 2 bases, with 14 bases lying between them. The CDR3 loop spans 16 amino acids. Germline V CDR1 and CDR2: LGHDT, YNNKEL (reference sequence). This CDR3 is CASSQDGPGDTYEQYF. The CDR3 nucleotides are TGTGCCAGCAGCCAAGACGGGCCGGGGGACACCTACGAGCAGTACTTC.

The table lists this clonotype with a few counts. The conserved phenylalanine or tryptophan is not found at the CDR3 terminus, so this likely reflects a read error. This rearrangement joins TRBV2 to TRBJ1-6; D remains unclear. The V gene's germline CDR1 is SNHLY and CDR2 FYNNEI. V shed 7 bases and J shed 0 bases, with 7 bases lying between them. The CDR3 covers 14 residues. The CDR3 nucleotides are TGTGCCAGCACAGCGAGCTCCTATAATTCACCCCTCCACCTT. Translation gives CASTASSYNSPLHL.

Concerning this clonotype itself: An end of the junction does not agree with germline; a read error may underlie this. The J gene is TRBJ2-7, the V gene TRBV11-2; 14 positions match TRBD2. This CDR3 comprises 16 residues. Germline assignment: CDR1 SGHAT and CDR2 FQNNGV. The CDR3 coding sequence is TGTGCCAGCACCTCGCCGGGACTAGCGGGAGTCCATGAGCAGTGCTTC. Amino acid sequence: CASTSPGLAGVHEQCF.

The V and J genes are TRBV7-8 and TRBJ1-3; 7 bases fit TRBD1. The V gene's germline CDR1 is SGHVS and CDR2 FQNEAQ. With V trimmed by 3 bases and J by 0 bases, 5 bases remained unmatched. The CDR3 contains 16 residues. The CDR3 reads CASSFLGQLSGNTIYF. The DNA for the CDR3 is TGTGCCAGCAGCTTTCTGGGACAGCTCTCTGGAAACACCATATATTTT.

This clonotype was detected many times. This chain connects TRBV7-2 to TRBJ1-1; TRBD1 is a possible D gene (6 bases). Trimming stripped 6 bases from V and 1 base from J, with 9 bases between. The germline V gene has CDR1 SGHTA and CDR2 FQGNSA. The CDR3 runs 13 residues. The CDR3 protein is CASRKQGNTEAFF. The CDR3 DNA follows: TGTGCCAGCAGGAAACAGGGGAACACTGAAGCTTTCTTT.

This clonotype occurred many times. The genes are TRBV29-1 and TRBJ2-5, with a possible D match to TRBD2 (6 bases). CDR3 length: 14 amino acids. CDR1 and CDR2 from the germline V gene are SQVTM and ANQGSEA. V lost 4 bases, J lost 2 bases, and 14 bases lay in between. This chain's CDR3 is CSVGSWGTQETQYF. The CDR3 region has the DNA TGCAGCGTTGGTAGTTGGGGGACTCAAGAGACCCAGTACTTC.

Ten or more counts support this clonotype. The chain uses TRBV6-1 and TRBJ1-2; D unresolved. This CDR3 spans 13 amino acids. V lost 6 bases to trimming and J lost 8 bases, with 16 bases between them. Germline-derived CDR1 and CDR2 are MNHNS and SASEGT. In DNA, the CDR3 is TGTGCCAGCAGGGACTGGGCCTCCCCCGGCTACACCTTC. Protein sequence: CASRDWASPGYTF.

This clonotype showed up just once. The V call is TRBV5-5, the J call TRBJ2-1, with TRBD2 as a possible D gene (6 bases). Trimming pared 3 bases from V and 8 bases from J, leaving 15 bases between. The CDR3 has 14 amino acids. Germline V gives CDR1 SGHKS, CDR2 YYEKEE (reference sequence). The DNA for the CDR3 is TGTGCCAGCAGCTCCGGGAGAGTATGTGATGAGCAGTTCTTC. As protein: CASSSGRVCDEQFF.

This clonotype was seen ten or more times. The CDR3 is CASSYGGTIYF. The CDR3 nucleotides read TGTGCCAGCAGTTACGGAGGCACCATATATTTT. The chain links TRBV6-9 to TRBJ1-3; no clear D. V was shortened by 3 bases and J by 9 bases, with 6 bases between the two germline ends. The germline gives CDR1 MNHGY, CDR2 SVAAGI. The CDR3 consists of 11 residues.

This clonotype has a count of ten or more. The V call is TRBV7-2, the J call TRBJ1-1; possible D gene TRBD1, 6 bases. This CDR3 region has 14 residues. The V end lost 3 bases, the J end lost 11 bases, and 19 bases lay between the germline ends. Looked up from germline, CDR1 is SGHTA and CDR2 is FQGNSA. The DNA of the CDR3 is TGTGCCAGCAGCTTCAGAGGGGGGGGAGGAGAGGCTTTCTTT. Amino acid sequence: CASSFRGGGGEAFF.

This clonotype was recorded many times. The chain uses TRBV5-1 and TRBJ2-2, with a tentative D call TRBD1 (6 bases). The CDR3 extends over 13 amino acids. Germline values: CDR1 SGHRS, CDR2 YFSETQ. The V and J ends lost 4 bases and 5 bases respectively, with 9 bases between them. The CDR3 protein is CASSLDRTGELFF. The CDR3 DNA sequence: TGCGCCAGCAGCCTTGACAGGACCGGGGAGCTGTTTTTT.

With regard to this clonotype: A read error may be the cause here, since a much bigger clone is one base away. The chain links TRBV29-1 to TRBJ2-1; tentatively, D is TRBD1 (6 bases). The germline V and J ends were trimmed by 6 bases and 10 bases, with 19 bases remaining between them. This CDR3 comprises 13 residues. Germline V gives CDR1 SQVTM, CDR2 ANQGSEA. CDR3 residues: CSVSQGFKLEQFF. The CDR3 nucleotides read TGCAGCGTCTCACAGGGTTTTAAGTTGGAGCAGTTCTTC.

Ten or more counts support this clonotype. The V and J genes are TRBV4-2 and TRBJ2-3; possible D gene TRBD2, 5 bases. The CDR3 length is 19 residues. Germline CDR1 and CDR2: LGHNA and YNFKEQ. Trimming stripped 1 base from V and 0 bases from J, with 20 bases between. This chain's CDR3 is CASSQGWSLGRASTDTQYF. The DNA for the CDR3 is TGTGCCAGCAGCCAAGGCTGGAGTCTAGGGAGAGCTAGCACAGATACGCAGTATTTT.

The sample holds many counts of this clonotype. V usage is TRBV30 and J usage is TRBJ2-3; 8 bases are a match to TRBD2. Germline assignment: CDR1 GTSNPN and CDR2 SVGIG (reference sequence). J was trimmed by 3 bases and V by 0 bases; bases with no gene match: 2. This CDR3 is built from 14 residues. CDR3 sequence (DNA): TGTGCCTGGAGTGTCGCTAGCGGGACAGATACGCAGTATTTT. It encodes CAWSVASGTDTQYF.

The chain carries TRBV27 and TRBJ1-6, with a tentative D call TRBD1 (5 bases). The V end was cut by 5 bases, the J end by 9 bases, with 14 bases between. In germline, CDR1 is MNHEY, CDR2 SMNVEV (reference sequence). This CDR3 has 14 residues. CDR3 nucleotide sequence: TGTGCCAGCAGTCCGCATGCAGGGATTTCACCCCTCCACTTT. It encodes CASSPHAGISPLHF.

This clonotype was recorded at least ten times. The chain uses TRBV2 and TRBJ2-2; the D gene is possibly TRBD2 (7 bases). The V end lost 10 bases, the J end lost 6 bases, and 12 bases lay between the germline ends. Germline CDR1 reads SNHLY; CDR2 reads FYNNEI. This CDR3 comprises 12 residues. The DNA of the CDR3 is TGTGCCATATTAGGGGGGGCCGGGGAGCTGTTTTTT. Residues: CAILGGAGELFF.

This clonotype was observed at least ten times. Relative to the germline gene, one junction end is altered; a read error may explain this. The chain has TRBV6-1 and TRBJ1-6; 8 bases are shared with TRBD1. The germline CDR1 and CDR2 sequences are MNHNS and SASEGT. This CDR3 is 16 amino acids long. Here the CDR3 reads CASRKTGASYNSSLHF. CDR3 nucleotide sequence: TGTGCCAGCAGGAAGACAGGGGCTTCTTATAATTCATCCCTCCACTTT.